These 12 T cell receptor beta chains were all obtained from the same sample, sequenced in a study of shared clonotypes between healthy human individuals. The assay was immunoSEQ multiplex PCR, and TCRdb's table has in-frame clones only and misses some. The sample shows 1,500,000 or so clones, around 97% of them seen only once. The material sequenced was naive CD4+ T cells sorted from blood. Described subset: CD45RA+ positively selected. The receptors shown here come from a man aged 30 to 45 in good health.

The chain uses TRBV15 and TRBJ2-1, with a weak D call TRBD2 (5 bases). Trimming stripped 9 bases from V and 4 bases from J, with 16 bases between. The CDR3 loop spans 14 amino acids. The germline CDR1 and CDR2 sequences are LNHNV and YYDKDF (reference sequence). DNA for the CDR3: TGTGCCACGTCACTAGGGCGGACGTACAATGAGCAGTTCTTC. This codes for CATSLGRTYNEQFF.

V usage is TRBV7-8 and J usage is TRBJ2-5; D is perhaps TRBD1 or TRBD2 (5 bases each). V lost 3 bases, J lost 2 bases, and 7 bases lay in between. Germline assignment: CDR1 SGHVS and CDR2 FQNEAQ. The CDR3 spans 13 residues. The CDR3 sequence: CASSFGGQETQYF. CDR3 nucleotide sequence: TGTGCCAGCAGCTTTGGGGGACAAGAGACCCAGTACTTC.

The chain couples TRBV7-9 to TRBJ2-7; D uncertain. Trimming pared 4 bases from V and 5 bases from J, leaving 15 bases between. The CDR3 contains 14 residues. In germline, CDR1 is SEHNR, CDR2 FQNEAQ (reference sequence). This CDR3 is CASSSTRRVDEQYF. As DNA, the CDR3 is TGTGCCAGCAGCTCAACGAGGCGCGTGGACGAGCAGTACTTC.

This sequence joins TRBV6-6 and TRBJ2-5, with 8 bases identical to TRBD1. Germline V gene sequence: CDR1 MNHNY, CDR2 SVGAGI (reference sequence). J was trimmed by 2 bases and V by 9 bases; bases with no gene match: 11. This CDR3 comprises 15 residues. DNA of the CDR3: TGTGCCAGGAAAAAACAGGACAGGGAACAAGAGACCCAGTACTTC. This translates into CARKKQDREQETQYF.

Details on this clone: The same CDR3 arises from other DNA sequences in this sample as well. The chain combines TRBV6-1 with TRBJ1-5; no firm D call. Germline V gene data show CDR1 as MNHNS and CDR2 as SASEGT. CDR3 length equals 12 residues. Trimming removed 6 bases from V and 3 bases from J, with 6 bases in between. CDR3 nucleotide sequence: TGTGCCAGCAGCGTACTCAATCAGCCCCAGCATTTT. Protein sequence: CASSVLNQPQHF.

The chain couples TRBV19 to TRBJ2-3; D is ambiguous. V lost 3 bases and J 3 bases, leaving 16 bases between the germline ends. CDR1 is LNHDA and CDR2 is SQIVND in the germline V gene (reference sequence). The CDR3 is made up of 16 amino acids. CDR3 amino acids: CASSIIAASQTDTQYF. For the CDR3, the DNA is TGTGCCAGTAGTATTATTGCGGCAAGCCAGACAGATACGCAGTATTTT.

The chain carries TRBV7-2 and TRBJ2-1; 7 nucleotides agree with TRBD2. CDR1 SGHTA and CDR2 FQGNSA come from the germline V gene. Germline trimming cut 1 base from V and 9 bases from J; bases unmatched to any gene: 9. CDR3 length: 15 residues. The CDR3 nucleotides read TGTGCCAGCAGCTTAGGGCCCTCGAGGGAGGGTGAGCAGTTCTTC. Protein product: CASSLGPSREGEQFF.

The V gene is TRBV7-6, the J gene TRBJ2-7, with 7 positions matching TRBD2. CDR3 length: 13 amino acids. Germline V gives CDR1 SGHVS, CDR2 FNYEAQ. Unmatched junction bases numbered 4, after V lost 4 bases and J lost 4 bases. The CDR3 DNA reads as TGTGCCAGCAGCTCTAGCGGCACATACGAGCAGTACTTC. It translates to CASSSSGTYEQYF.

The V call is TRBV6-5, the J call TRBJ1-2; 8 nucleotides line up with TRBD1. V gave up 0 bases and J gave up 7 bases; unmatched junction bases: 7. The CDR3 loop spans 15 amino acids. Per germline, CDR1 MNHEY and CDR2 SVGAGI. CDR3 DNA: TGTGCCAGCAGTTACTCTAGGACAGGGTACTCTGGCTACACCTTC. This codes for CASSYSRTGYSGYTF.

This rearrangement joins TRBV6-5 to TRBJ2-1; weak D call: TRBD2 (6 bases). This CDR3 region has 14 residues. The V gene lost 2 bases and the J gene lost 6 bases, with 11 bases spanning the gap. Looked up from germline, CDR1 is MNHEY and CDR2 is SVGAGI. The CDR3 coding sequence is TGTGCCAGCAGTTACCGCGGGACTTTCAATGAGCAGTTCTTC. Translation: CASSYRGTFNEQFF.

Remarks on this clone: Other DNA sequences in the sample encode the same CDR3. Here the CDR3 reads CASSRQGGTEAFF. The CDR3 DNA reads TGTGCCAGCAGCCGACAGGGGGGGACTGAAGCTTTCTTT. The V call is TRBV7-9, the J call TRBJ1-1; the match to TRBD1 covers 9 bases. CDR1 is SEHNR, CDR2 FQNEAQ, per germline (reference sequence). The CDR3 length is 13 residues. J lost 5 bases, V lost 5 bases, and 3 bases had no gene match.

This clone was detected once. J is TRBJ2-4 and V is TRBV28; 7 positions agree with TRBD2. There are 14 residues in the CDR3. The V segment lost 6 bases and the J segment 5 bases; nucleotides outside the gene matches: 7. The germline gives CDR1 MDHEN, CDR2 SYDVKM. CDR3 nucleotides: TGTGCCAGCAGCTCCGGGACTATCGAAAACATTCAGTACTTC. Its translation: CASSSGTIENIQYF.